A selection of T cell receptor beta chains follows, all from one sample in a study of T cells after yellow fever vaccination. TCRdb recomputed calls from the 5' RACE reads with MiXCR, one row per CDR3 protein. The data show 100,000 to 150,000 distinct CDR3 sequences, 15% seen once. Here the sequenced sample was CD8+ T cells sorted from PBMCs, taken 5 days after the yellow fever booster vaccination. Every receptor here comes from a man younger than 35 who received the YFV17D yellow fever vaccine. Both conserved end residues are part of each CDR3. Fields, in order: CDR3 length, V gene, CDR3 protein.

>17|TRBV7-9
CASSSTATGASYNEQFF
>13|TRBV19
CASSALEGTEAFF
>18|TRBV7-6
CASSLLGQGIGFYNEQFF
>13|TRBV7-2
CASSGTGYTEAFF
>15|TRBV4-1
CASSQGDVGDTEAFF
>14|TRBV27
CASSPFGASLGQFF
>14|TRBV6-2/TRBV6-3
CASRSLQGNQPQHF
>11|TRBV29-1
CSVDRDDGYTF
>15|TRBV10-3
CAISESMVRTDTQYF
>15|TRBV14
CASSPGRLGGNTIYF